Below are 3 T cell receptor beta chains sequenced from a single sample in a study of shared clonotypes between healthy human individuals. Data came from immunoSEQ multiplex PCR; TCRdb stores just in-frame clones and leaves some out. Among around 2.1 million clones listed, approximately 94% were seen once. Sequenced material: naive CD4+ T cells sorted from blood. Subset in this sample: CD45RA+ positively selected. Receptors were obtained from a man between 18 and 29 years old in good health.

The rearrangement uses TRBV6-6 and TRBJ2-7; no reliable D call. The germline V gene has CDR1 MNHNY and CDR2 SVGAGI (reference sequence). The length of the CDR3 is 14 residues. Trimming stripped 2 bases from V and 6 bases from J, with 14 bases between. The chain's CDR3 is CASSYRSWSGEQYF. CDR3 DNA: TGTGCCAGCAGTTACAGGTCATGGTCGGGCGAGCAGTACTTC.

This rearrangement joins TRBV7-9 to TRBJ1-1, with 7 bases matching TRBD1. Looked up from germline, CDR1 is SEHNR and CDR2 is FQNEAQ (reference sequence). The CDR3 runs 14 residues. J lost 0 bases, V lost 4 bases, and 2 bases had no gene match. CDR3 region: CASSSRGMNTEAFF. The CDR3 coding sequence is TGTGCCAGCAGCTCCAGGGGGATGAACACTGAAGCTTTCTTT.

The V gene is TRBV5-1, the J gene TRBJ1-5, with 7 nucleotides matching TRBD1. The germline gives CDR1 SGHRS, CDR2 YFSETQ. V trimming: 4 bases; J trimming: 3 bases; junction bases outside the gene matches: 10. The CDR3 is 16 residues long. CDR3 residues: CASSPAPGQTNQPQHF. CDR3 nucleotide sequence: TGCGCCAGCAGCCCTGCCCCGGGACAGACCAATCAGCCCCAGCATTTT.